One and the same sample provided the 27 T cell receptor beta chains below, sequenced in a study of cytomegalovirus exposure and HLA in healthy donors. PCR was performed using 60 Vbeta and 13 Jbeta primers. Some clones are missing from TCRdb's copy, which holds only in-frame ones; the method was immunoSEQ multiplex PCR. The repertoire has about 190,000 clones, roughly four fifths of them found once; the top ten carry about 3%. Material: PBMCs. All receptors derive from a woman in her twenties or thirties in good health and CMV-seropositive.

This clone was counted between two and nine times. J is TRBJ1-2 and V is TRBV6-1; D gene uncertain. The CDR3 is 17 residues long. V was trimmed by 3 bases and J by 8 bases, leaving 25 bases between them. Germline CDR1 is MNHNS and CDR2 is SASEGT. CDR3 protein: CASSDLAAELYLFGYTF. The CDR3 bases are TGTGCCAGCAGTGATTTGGCGGCAGAATTGTATCTTTTCGGCTACACCTTC.

The V gene is TRBV15, the J gene TRBJ2-1; the D gene is possibly TRBD1 (5 bases). The CDR3 has 12 residues. Trimming removed 0 bases at V and 10 bases at J, with 7 bases between. Germline V gene sequence: CDR1 LNHNV, CDR2 YYDKDF (reference sequence). The CDR3 protein is CATSRDGAEQFF. As DNA, the CDR3 is TGTGCCACCAGCAGAGATGGGGCCGAGCAGTTCTTC.

The chain carries TRBV19 and TRBJ2-3; TRBD1 aligns across 8 bases. V was clipped by 3 bases and J by 14 bases; unmatched bases: 7. This CDR3 contains 12 residues. Per germline, CDR1 LNHDA and CDR2 SQIVND (reference sequence). The CDR3 sequence: CASSISGQGLYF. CDR3 DNA: TGTGCCAGTAGTATTTCTGGACAGGGACTGTATTTT.

J is TRBJ2-1 and V is TRBV11-2, with 9 positions matching TRBD2. CDR1 is SGHAT, CDR2 FQNNGV, per germline. The V gene end was trimmed by 4 bases and the J gene end by 3 bases; junction bases not matched to a gene: 7. This CDR3 comprises 16 residues. This CDR3 is CASSSLSGRGYNEQFF. In nucleotides, the CDR3 is TGTGCCAGCAGCTCCCTTAGCGGGAGAGGCTACAATGAGCAGTTCTTC.

V and J are TRBV10-1 and TRBJ2-7; 9 bases align to TRBD2. In germline, CDR1 is WNHNN, CDR2 SYGVQD (reference sequence). The CDR3 spans 18 residues. The ends lost 0 bases at V and 4 bases at J; junction bases unmatched: 13. The CDR3, as DNA: TGCGCCAGCAGTGAGTCGAAATTCACGGCGGGAGGGCCGTACGAGCAGTACTTC. Protein: CASSESKFTAGGPYEQYF.

The chain couples TRBV18 to TRBJ2-1; 12 positions match TRBD1. Germline loops: CDR1 KGHSH, CDR2 LQKENI. Trimming cost V 1 base and J 9 bases; bases outside gene matches: 4. The CDR3 is 15 amino acids. This CDR3 is CASSPLGTGGTEQFF. As DNA, the CDR3 is TGTGCCAGCTCACCACTAGGGACAGGGGGCACTGAGCAGTTCTTC.

A single count supports this clone. The chain carries TRBV5-4 and TRBJ2-7, with D tentatively TRBD1 (6 bases). The CDR3 totals 15 residues. Per germline, CDR1 SGHNT and CDR2 YYREEE (reference sequence). The germline V and J ends were trimmed by 3 bases and 0 bases, with 13 bases remaining between them. The CDR3 sequence: CASSSATGSSYEQYF. Here the CDR3 DNA reads TGTGCCAGCAGCTCCGCTACAGGGTCCTCCTACGAGCAGTACTTC. The whole variable domain, filled in from reference TRBV5-4 and TRBJ2-7, reads ETGVTQSPTHLIKTRGQQVTLRCSSQSGHNTVSWYQQALGQGPQFIFQYYREEENGRGNFPPRFSGLQFPNYSSELNVNALELDDSALYLCASSSATGSSYEQYFGPGTRLTVT.

This clone was recorded a few times. The rearrangement links TRBV15 to TRBJ2-3; 9 bases are shared with TRBD2. This CDR3 is 16 amino acids long. V was clipped by 0 bases and J by 4 bases; unmatched bases: 5. The V gene's germline CDR1 is LNHNV and CDR2 YYDKDF (reference sequence). The CDR3 DNA is TGTGCCACCAGCAGAGAGTTTAGCGGGAGATCAGATACGCAGTATTTT. Protein sequence: CATSREFSGRSDTQYF.

On this clone: Other DNA variants within this sample encode the same CDR3. The chain recombines TRBV19 with TRBJ1-5; D gene unclear. V gave up 5 bases and J gave up 6 bases, with 8 bases separating them. The CDR3 consists of 12 residues. Germline V gene lookup returns CDR1 LNHDA and CDR2 SQIVND (reference sequence). CDR3 nucleotides: TGTGCCAGTAGTGAGGGTGCTCAGCCCCAGCATTTT. Translated, it gives CASSEGAQPQHF.

The chain has TRBV30 and TRBJ2-3; D perhaps matches TRBD2 (6 bases). Trimming left V 0 bases short and J 6 bases short, with 19 bases between. This CDR3 comprises 16 residues. Germline CDR1 is GTSNPN and CDR2 is SVGIG (reference sequence). DNA for the CDR3: TGTGCCTGGAGTGTAGTTGGGCGGGACCTCCGGGATACGCAGTATTTT. As protein: CAWSVVGRDLRDTQYF. Based on the CDR3 plus reference TRBV30 and TRBJ2-3, the full variable domain is SQTIHQWPATLVQPVGSPLSLECTVEGTSNPNLYWYRQAAGRGLQLLFYSVGIGQISSEVPQNLSASRPQDRQFILSSKKLLLSDSGFYLCAWSVVGRDLRDTQYFGPGTRLTVL.

The J gene is TRBJ1-6, the V gene TRBV18, with 7 bases aligning to TRBD1. Germline CDR1 KGHSH, CDR2 LQKENI. The CDR3 has 15 amino acids. V was pared by 8 bases and J by 8 bases, with 12 bases of the junction left unmatched. The CDR3 here is CASATRDSGDSPLHF. In DNA, the CDR3 is TGTGCCAGCGCAACGAGGGACAGTGGGGATTCACCCCTCCACTTT.

This clone came up once. The V and J genes are TRBV6-5 and TRBJ2-1, with 7 nucleotides matching TRBD2. Germline trimming cut 2 bases from V and 5 bases from J; bases unmatched to any gene: 9. This CDR3 region has 16 residues. The germline gives CDR1 MNHEY, CDR2 SVGAGI. CDR3 loop: CASSYLTSPLDNEQFF. As DNA, the CDR3 is TGTGCCAGCAGTTACCTGACTAGCCCCCTAGACAATGAGCAGTTCTTC.

For the CDR3, the DNA is TGTGCCAGCAGCTTGATCACAAGGCCGGAGGGAGAGCAGTACTTC. Residues: CASSLITRPEGEQYF. This chain links TRBV7-9 with TRBJ2-7, with D maybe TRBD2 (6 bases). This CDR3 spans 15 amino acids. The V end lost 3 bases, the J end lost 7 bases, and 19 bases lay between the germline ends. Germline CDR1 and CDR2: SEHNR and FQNEAQ (reference sequence).

A single count supports this clone. The V and J genes are TRBV9 and TRBJ2-5, with TRBD1 as a possible D gene (5 bases). CDR1 and CDR2 (germline): SGDLS, YYNGEE. This CDR3 contains 15 residues. V was pared by 2 bases and J by 4 bases, with 15 bases between. For the CDR3, the DNA is TGTGCCAGCAGCGTCCGACAGTGGCAGGGAGAGACCCAGTACTTC. As protein: CASSVRQWQGETQYF.

The chain joins TRBV11-3 to TRBJ1-2; perhaps TRBD1 as D (6 bases). Germline V CDR1 and CDR2: SGHNT, YENEEA. V dropped 0 bases and J dropped 5 bases, with 13 bases sitting between them. This CDR3 contains 15 residues. CDR3 residues: CASSLDRTETYGYTF. The CDR3 DNA follows: TGTGCCAGCAGCTTAGATAGGACAGAAACGTATGGCTACACCTTC.

The table lists this clone with a few counts. This chain uses TRBV11-2 with TRBJ2-1; D is uncertain. The CDR3 consists of 14 residues. Germline V gene sequence: CDR1 SGHAT, CDR2 FQNNGV. V gave up 5 bases and J gave up 2 bases, with 10 bases separating them. The CDR3 reads CASSHSMTYNEQFF. CDR3 DNA: TGTGCCAGCAGCCACTCGATGACCTACAATGAGCAGTTCTTC.

V is TRBV9 and J is TRBJ2-5; TRBD1 might be the D (5 bases). Germline V gene data show CDR1 as SGDLS and CDR2 as YYNGEE. CDR3 length: 15 amino acids. Between the trimmed V and J ends, which lost 0 bases and 1 base, there was a span of 10 bases. CDR3 amino acids: CASSVAGAVQETQYF. The CDR3, as DNA: TGTGCCAGCAGCGTAGCTGGGGCCGTCCAAGAGACCCAGTACTTC.

In this sample, this clone turned up a few times. This sequence joins TRBV5-4 and TRBJ1-1; TRBD1 might be the D (6 bases). The CDR3 spans 15 residues. V was cut by 2 bases and J by 1 base, with 12 bases left in between. Germline V gives CDR1 SGHNT, CDR2 YYREEE (reference sequence). This CDR3 is CASSFEQGRNTEAFF. The CDR3 nucleotides read TGTGCCAGCAGCTTCGAACAGGGAAGGAACACTGAAGCTTTCTTT.

V is TRBV6-1 and J is TRBJ2-7; TRBD2 matches 10 bases. CDR3 size: 15 residues. V lost 6 bases to trimming and J lost 6 bases; unmatched junction nucleotides: 11. Germline V gene lookup returns CDR1 MNHNS and CDR2 SASEGT. This CDR3 reads CASRHMGTSDPEQYF. DNA of the CDR3: TGTGCCAGCAGACACATGGGGACTAGCGACCCCGAGCAGTACTTC.

This clone appeared a single time. The CDR3 DNA follows: TGTGCCAGCAGTTTATCCCTAGCGGGAGGATCCGAGCAGTACTTC. This codes for CASSLSLAGGSEQYF. This rearrangement joins TRBV28 to TRBJ2-7; 11 bases fit TRBD2. Unmatched junction bases numbered 5, after V lost 1 base and J lost 6 bases. The CDR3 has 15 amino acids. The germline gives CDR1 MDHEN, CDR2 SYDVKM.

The chain uses TRBV19 and TRBJ1-1; D remains unclear. Germline V CDR1 and CDR2: LNHDA, SQIVND (reference sequence). The CDR3 is 13 amino acids. V was pared by 5 bases and J by 1 base, with 8 bases between. The chain's CDR3 is CASSQTPNTEAFF. The CDR3 DNA reads TGTGCCAGTAGTCAGACACCGAACACTGAAGCTTTCTTT.

The chain couples TRBV18 to TRBJ1-6, with 9 bases fitting TRBD1. This CDR3 contains 14 residues. Unmatched junction bases numbered 0, after V lost 2 bases and J lost 7 bases. Germline V gene lookup returns CDR1 KGHSH and CDR2 LQKENI. In nucleotides, the CDR3 is TGTGCCAGCTCACCAGGACAGGGGAATTCACCCCTCCACTTT. Its translation: CASSPGQGNSPLHF.

In DNA, the CDR3 is TGTGCCAGCCGGGGGGGACAGGGGTTGGGGCAGTACTTC. Protein: CASRGGQGLGQYF. The chain is built from TRBV7-9 and TRBJ2-7; the match to TRBD1 covers 10 bases. The CDR3 totals 13 residues. The ends lost 8 bases at V and 9 bases at J; junction bases unmatched: 10. Germline V CDR1 and CDR2: SEHNR, FQNEAQ (reference sequence).

The J gene is TRBJ2-5, the V gene TRBV11-3, with D unresolved. Germline V gene data show CDR1 as SGHNT and CDR2 as YENEEA. The CDR3 covers 13 residues. Trimming stripped 3 bases from V and 2 bases from J, with 7 bases between. The CDR3 DNA reads TGTGCCAGCAGCTTTGGCAGTCAAGAGACCCAGTACTTC. Translating it yields CASSFGSQETQYF. Supplemented by reference TRBV11-3 and TRBJ2-5, the full variable domain reads EAGVVQSPRYKIIEKKQPVAFWCNPISGHNTLYWYLQNLGQGPELLIRYENEEAVDDSQLPKDRFSAERLKGVDSTLKIQPAELGDSAVYLCASSFGSQETQYFGPGTRLLVL.

The chain carries TRBV2 and TRBJ2-1, with no clear D. Germline V gives CDR1 SNHLY, CDR2 FYNNEI. V was clipped by 5 bases and J by 6 bases, with 14 bases between them. The CDR3 runs to 14 residues. Here the CDR3 reads CASSNERAINEQFF. CDR3 nucleotides: TGTGCCAGCAGTAATGAACGAGCAATCAATGAGCAGTTCTTC.

The CDR3 protein is CASSAVGGGLMRGYTF. CDR3 nucleotides: TGTGCCAGCAGTGCAGTTGGGGGCGGTTTGATGCGTGGCTACACCTTC. The V and J genes are TRBV6-1 and TRBJ1-2; the D gene is possibly TRBD1 (6 bases). The V end was cut by 4 bases, the J end by 7 bases, with 22 bases between. CDR3 length: 16 amino acids. Per the germline V gene, CDR1 is MNHNS and CDR2 is SASEGT.

The CDR3 protein is CASSLYPRQVNEKLFF. The CDR3 region has the DNA TGTGCCAGCAGCTTATATCCTCGGCAGGTTAATGAAAAACTGTTTTTT. The chain uses TRBV11-2 and TRBJ1-4; D not certain. The CDR3 is made up of 16 amino acids. Trimming removed 2 bases from V and 4 bases from J, with 14 bases in between. Germline V gene lookup returns CDR1 SGHAT and CDR2 FQNNGV.